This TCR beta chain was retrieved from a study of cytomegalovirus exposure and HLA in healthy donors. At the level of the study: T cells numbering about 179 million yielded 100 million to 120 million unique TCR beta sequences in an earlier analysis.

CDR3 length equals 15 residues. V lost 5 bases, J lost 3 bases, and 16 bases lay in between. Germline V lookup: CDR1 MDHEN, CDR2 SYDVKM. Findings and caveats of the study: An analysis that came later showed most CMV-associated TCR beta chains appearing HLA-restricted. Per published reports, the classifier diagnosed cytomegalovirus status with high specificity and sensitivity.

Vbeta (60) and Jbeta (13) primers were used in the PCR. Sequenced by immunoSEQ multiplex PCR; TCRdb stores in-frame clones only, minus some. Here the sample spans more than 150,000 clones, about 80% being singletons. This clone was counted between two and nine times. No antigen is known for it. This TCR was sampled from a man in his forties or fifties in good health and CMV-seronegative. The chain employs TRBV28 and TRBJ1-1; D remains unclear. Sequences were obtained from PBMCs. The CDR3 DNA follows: TGTGCCAGCAGTCCGCCTAGTAGGAGGGACACTGAAGCTTTCTTT. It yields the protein CASSPPSRRDTEAFF.